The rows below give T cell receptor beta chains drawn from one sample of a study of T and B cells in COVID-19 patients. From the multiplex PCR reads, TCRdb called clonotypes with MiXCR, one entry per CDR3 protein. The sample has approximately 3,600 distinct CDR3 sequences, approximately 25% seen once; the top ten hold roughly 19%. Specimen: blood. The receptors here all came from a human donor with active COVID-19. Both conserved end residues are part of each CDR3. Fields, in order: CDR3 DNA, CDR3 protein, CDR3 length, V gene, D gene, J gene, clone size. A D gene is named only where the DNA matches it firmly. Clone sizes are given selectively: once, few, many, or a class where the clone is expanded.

TGTGCCAGCAGCCCGGACAGGGCTCTCTCAGAGACCCAGTACTTC,CASSPDRALSETQYF,15,TRBV7-9,TRBD1,TRBJ2-5,few
TGTGCCAGCAGGGAAGCGGGGGGGGTCAATGAGCAGTTCTTC,CASREAGGVNEQFF,14,TRBV7-2,TRBD2,TRBJ2-1,few
TGTGCCAGCAGCTTAGCCCACCTAGCGGGAGGGTTTATTCGGACCGGGGAGCTGTTTTTT,CASSLAHLAGGFIRTGELFF,20,TRBV11-2,TRBD2,TRBJ2-2,.
TGTGCCAGCAGCGGGACGGTCTCCTACGAGCAGTACTTC,CASSGTVSYEQYF,13,TRBV6-1,.,TRBJ2-7,.
TGTGCCAGCAGTTTAGGACAGCCCCTTTTCACTGAAGCTTTCTTT,CASSLGQPLFTEAFF,15,TRBV28,.,TRBJ1-1,.
TGTGCCACCCGGTTCGCGAACACCGGGGAGCTGTTTTTT,CATRFANTGELFF,13,TRBV12-3/TRBV12-4,.,TRBJ2-2,medium-sized
TGTGCCAGCACCACAGGGGGCAATCGGAATGAGCAGTTCTTC,CASTTGGNRNEQFF,14,TRBV5-6,TRBD1,TRBJ2-1,medium-sized
TGCAGTGCTAGACTAGCGGTCTCCTACAATGAGCAGTTCTTC,CSARLAVSYNEQFF,14,TRBV20-1,TRBD2,TRBJ2-1,few
TGTGCCTGGAGCCACGGACAAGAGACCCAGTACTTC,CAWSHGQETQYF,12,TRBV30,.,TRBJ2-5,medium-sized
TGTGCCACCAGTGCTTTTAGAGGAGACACCGGGGAGCTGTTTTTT,CATSAFRGDTGELFF,15,TRBV24-1,.,TRBJ2-2,few
TGTGCCAGTCCCCCGGCTAGCGGGGACTACGAGCAGTACTTC,CASPPASGDYEQYF,14,TRBV27,TRBD2,TRBJ2-7,medium-sized
TGTGCCACCAGTGATTTGCCCAGGGGGGCGGGGGAGACCCAGTACTTC,CATSDLPRGAGETQYF,16,TRBV24-1,.,TRBJ2-5,.
TGTGCCAGCAGTTTCGGGGCGAGGGAAAAACTGTTTTTT,CASSFGAREKLFF,13,TRBV12-3/TRBV12-4,.,TRBJ1-4,medium-sized
TGCAGTGCACACCCCTCCGGTCGAGAGACCCAGTACTTC,CSAHPSGRETQYF,13,TRBV20-1,.,TRBJ2-5,few
TGCGCCAGCTATCGGGACAGGGGACACGAGCAGTACTTC,CASYRDRGHEQYF,13,TRBV10-2,TRBD1,TRBJ2-7,medium-sized
TGTGCCAGCAGGACCAACCCGCAACAAGAGAAATACACCTTC,CASRTNPQQEKYTF,14,TRBV10-3,.,TRBJ1-2,medium-sized
TGTGCCAGCAGCCATAAACTAACAGGAGCGGGGGGACACCAAAACATTCAGTACTTC,CASSHKLTGAGGHQNIQYF,19,TRBV5-6,TRBD2,TRBJ2-4,medium-sized